These 25 T cell receptor beta chains originate from one sample sequenced in a study of CD8+ T cells in alopecia areata. Extraction and reverse transcription of RNA yielded cDNA as the sequencing template. The method was immunoSEQ multiplex PCR; TCRdb's version includes in-frame clones alone and lacks a portion of them. The table shows 160,000 or so clones, with 50% to 70% occurring only once. Regarding treatment: oral pan-JAK inhibitor, 5-10 mg twice daily. The material was CD4+ T cells sorted from blood, obtained at week 4, from a patient treated with tofacitinib. The receptors here all came from a human donor with alopecia areata.

The chain links TRBV7-9 to TRBJ2-7; the D gene is possibly TRBD2 (5 bases). Trimming removed 2 bases at V and 7 bases at J, with 12 bases between. Germline V CDR1 and CDR2: SEHNR, FQNEAQ (reference sequence). This CDR3 comprises 13 residues. The CDR3 loop is CASSLIVGEEQYF. DNA of the CDR3: TGTGCCAGCAGCTTAATCGTCGGGGAAGAGCAGTACTTC.

The chain joins TRBV4-3 to TRBJ2-7; TRBD2 matches at 9 bases. The CDR3 spans 18 residues. The germline V gene has CDR1 LGHNA and CDR2 YSLEER. V lost 1 base, J lost 3 bases, and 13 bases stayed unmatched. CDR3 region: CASSQAFYGGGANYEQYF. CDR3 nucleotides: TGCGCCAGCAGCCAAGCCTTCTATGGCGGGGGGGCTAACTACGAGCAGTACTTC.

The chain carries TRBV29-1 and TRBJ1-2, with D possibly TRBD1 on 6 matching bases. V dropped 7 bases and J dropped 4 bases, with 10 bases sitting between them. Germline CDR1 and CDR2: SQVTM and ANQGSEA. This CDR3 comprises 11 residues. The CDR3 sequence: CSARGTYGYTF. The CDR3 nucleotides read TGCAGCGCCAGGGGCACCTATGGCTACACCTTC.

The chain couples TRBV13 to TRBJ1-2; TRBD1 matches 7 bases. Germline loops: CDR1 PRHDT, CDR2 FYEKMQ (reference sequence). The CDR3 has 13 amino acids. The V gene end was trimmed by 2 bases and the J gene end by 6 bases; junction bases not matched to a gene: 3. The CDR3 nucleotides read TGTGCCAGCAGCTTAAGCAGGGGGAATGGCTACACCTTC. Residues: CASSLSRGNGYTF. The complete variable domain, with remaining parts taken from reference TRBV13 and TRBJ1-2, reads AAGVIQSPRHLIKEKRETATLKCYPIPRHDTVYWYQQGPGQDPQFLISFYEKMQSDKGSIPDRFSAQQFSDYHSELNMSSLELGDSALYFCASSLSRGNGYTFGSGTRLTVV.

The chain couples TRBV7-3 to TRBJ1-1; 7 bases are a match to TRBD1. Germline CDR1 reads SGHTA; CDR2 reads FQGTGA. The CDR3 length is 14 residues. Unmatched junction bases numbered 3, after V lost 1 base and J lost 4 bases. The CDR3 nucleotides are TGTGCCAGCAGCTTAAGACAGGGTATCACTGAAGCTTTCTTT. It codes for CASSLRQGITEAFF.

The chain couples TRBV7-3 to TRBJ2-5; 7 bases fit TRBD1. The length of the CDR3 is 13 residues. The germline gives CDR1 SGHTA, CDR2 FQGTGA. V shed 5 bases and J 3 bases; nucleotides not matched to a gene: 3. The CDR3 DNA sequence: TGTGCCAGCAGCCTCGACAGGGAAGAGACCCAGTACTTC. This encodes CASSLDREETQYF.

The chain carries TRBV7-8 and TRBJ2-5; D perhaps matches TRBD1 (6 bases). Trimming removed 5 bases at V and 2 bases at J, with 12 bases between. The CDR3 length is 14 residues. Germline lookup yields CDR1 SGHVS and CDR2 FQNEAQ. The CDR3 DNA sequence: TGTGCCAGCAGCCAAGGACAGATTCAAGAGACCCAGTACTTC. This encodes CASSQGQIQETQYF. The variable domain in full, completed from reference TRBV7-8 and TRBJ2-5, reads GAGVSQSPRYKVAKRGQDVALRCDPISGHVSLFWYQQALGQGPEFLTYFQNEAQLDKSGLPSDRFFAERPEGSVSTLKIQRTQQEDSAVYLCASSQGQIQETQYFGPGTRLLVL.

The chain joins TRBV5-1 to TRBJ2-3, with D perhaps matching TRBD1 (6 bases). Trimming left V 2 bases short and J 2 bases short, with 9 bases between. The CDR3 consists of 14 residues. CDR1 is SGHRS, CDR2 YFSETQ, per germline. This CDR3 is CASSLGQLTDTQYF. DNA for the CDR3: TGCGCCAGCAGCTTAGGACAGCTCACAGATACGCAGTATTTT.

The chain employs TRBV9 and TRBJ1-1; D gene uncertain. The length of the CDR3 is 14 residues. Trimming took 2 bases from V and 4 from J, leaving 12 bases between them. Looked up from germline, CDR1 is SGDLS and CDR2 is YYNGEE. The chain's CDR3 is CASSVDLVGTEAFF. CDR3 nucleotide sequence: TGTGCCAGCAGCGTCGACTTGGTAGGCACTGAAGCTTTCTTT.

This sequence joins TRBV7-9 and TRBJ1-1; TRBD1 matches 9 bases. The length of the CDR3 is 19 residues. Unmatched junction bases numbered 19, after V lost 4 bases and J lost 4 bases. CDR1 and CDR2 (germline): SEHNR, FQNEAQ (reference sequence). CDR3: CASSSNIRGTGLTGTEAFF. Written as DNA, the CDR3 is TGTGCCAGCAGCTCCAATATTCGTGGGACAGGGCTAACGGGCACTGAAGCTTTCTTT.

The chain has TRBV29-1 and TRBJ1-1, with TRBD1 identical over 8 bases. With V trimmed by 4 bases and J by 5 bases, 9 bases remained unmatched. This CDR3 contains 14 residues. Germline lookup yields CDR1 SQVTM and CDR2 ANQGSEA. The CDR3, as DNA: TGCAGCGTTGCAGGGGGCATTAGTAGGACTGAAGCTTTCTTT. It yields the protein CSVAGGISRTEAFF.

This rearrangement joins TRBV30 to TRBJ2-1; 13 nucleotides line up with TRBD2. CDR1 is GTSNPN, CDR2 SVGIG, per germline (reference sequence). V trimming: 6 bases; J trimming: 7 bases; junction bases outside the gene matches: 3. The CDR3 runs 13 residues. CDR3 sequence: CACPGLAGNEQFF. The CDR3 nucleotides are TGTGCCTGTCCGGGACTAGCGGGAAATGAGCAGTTCTTC. The full variable domain, with the rest looked up from reference TRBV30 and TRBJ2-1, is SQTIHQWPATLVQPVGSPLSLECTVEGTSNPNLYWYRQAAGRGLQLLFYSVGIGQISSEVPQNLSASRPQDRQFILSSKKLLLSDSGFYLCACPGLAGNEQFFGPGTRLTVL.

V usage is TRBV2 and J usage is TRBJ2-5; 7 bases match TRBD1. V gave up 5 bases and J gave up 5 bases; unmatched junction bases: 14. The germline V gene encodes CDR1 SNHLY and CDR2 FYNNEI. The CDR3 sequence is 16 residues long. The CDR3 DNA is TGTGCCAGCAGTCGAAACAGGGGATTCATGAGGGAGACCCAGTACTTC. This encodes CASSRNRGFMRETQYF.

For the CDR3, the DNA is TGTGCCAGCAGCTTAGACCGCTATGGCTACACCTTC. It codes for CASSLDRYGYTF. The genes are TRBV11-2 and TRBJ1-2; D remains ambiguous. The V gene lost 0 bases and the J gene lost 4 bases, with 3 bases spanning the gap. Germline V gene data show CDR1 as SGHAT and CDR2 as FQNNGV. The CDR3 runs 12 residues.

The chain has TRBV5-1 and TRBJ2-2; no clear D. Trimming removed 4 bases from V and 0 bases from J, with 10 bases in between. Germline CDR1 and CDR2: SGHRS and YFSETQ. CDR3 length equals 15 residues. CDR3 sequence: CASSLGPSNTGELFF. In nucleotides, the CDR3 is TGCGCCAGCAGCCTAGGACCTTCGAACACCGGGGAGCTGTTTTTT.

This rearrangement joins TRBV27 to TRBJ1-3, with TRBD1 matching 8 bases. V shed 5 bases, J shed 2 bases, and the junction held 2 bases outside the gene matches. The CDR3 contains 14 residues. Germline CDR1 MNHEY, CDR2 SMNVEV (reference sequence). As DNA, the CDR3 is TGTGCCAGCAGTCAGACAGGGGCTGGAAACACCATATATTTT. Its protein product is CASSQTGAGNTIYF.

This chain links TRBV30 with TRBJ1-6; D remains ambiguous. The germline CDR1 and CDR2 sequences are GTSNPN and SVGIG (reference sequence). V was cut by 3 bases and J by 7 bases, with 4 bases left in between. The CDR3 covers 11 residues. The chain's CDR3 is CAWRTNSPLHF. CDR3 coding DNA: TGTGCCTGGAGGACGAATTCACCCCTCCACTTT. Supplemented by reference TRBV30 and TRBJ1-6, the full variable domain reads SQTIHQWPATLVQPVGSPLSLECTVEGTSNPNLYWYRQAAGRGLQLLFYSVGIGQISSEVPQNLSASRPQDRQFILSSKKLLLSDSGFYLCAWRTNSPLHFGNGTRLTVT.

This clone came up once. This sequence joins TRBV5-4 and TRBJ1-6, with D maybe TRBD1 (5 bases). The CDR3 covers 15 residues. Germline V gene sequence: CDR1 SGHNT, CDR2 YYREEE (reference sequence). The V and J ends lost 0 bases and 7 bases respectively, with 11 bases between them. The DNA for the CDR3 is TGTGCCAGCAGCTTGGGAGGGGTCGGGAATTCACCCCTCCACTTT. This sequence encodes CASSLGGVGNSPLHF.

V and J are TRBV25-1 and TRBJ1-3; 9 bases are shared with TRBD1. The junction had 6 bases not matched to a gene; V was cut back by 6 bases and J by 6 bases. Germline V lookup: CDR1 MGHDK, CDR2 SYGVNS. CDR3 length: 14 amino acids. For the CDR3, the DNA is TGTGCCAGCAGGGACAGGGGAGGGGAAAACACCATATATTTT. This translates into CASRDRGGENTIYF. Using reference TRBV25-1 and TRBJ1-3 for the parts outside the CDR3, the full variable domain is EADIYQTPRYLVIGTGKKITLECSQTMGHDKMYWYQQDPGMELHLIHYSYGVNSTEKGDLSSESTVSRIRTEHFPLTLESARPSHTSQYLCASRDRGGENTIYFGEGSWLTVV.

V usage is TRBV4-1 and J usage is TRBJ1-4; D remains ambiguous. This CDR3 has 15 residues. V was pared by 1 base and J by 7 bases, with 13 bases between. Germline CDR1 MGHRA, CDR2 YSYEKL. CDR3 DNA: TGCGCCAGCAGCCAAGTTTCCGGAGATAGTGAAAAACTGTTTTTT. Protein: CASSQVSGDSEKLFF.

J is TRBJ2-1 and V is TRBV29-1; no clear D gene. The V gene lost 4 bases and the J gene lost 7 bases, with 14 bases spanning the gap. CDR3 length equals 13 residues. Looked up from germline, CDR1 is SQVTM and CDR2 is ANQGSEA. The CDR3 spells CSVVIQFPNEQFF. The DNA for the CDR3 is TGCAGCGTTGTAATCCAGTTCCCTAATGAGCAGTTCTTC.

This clone was seen a few times. The rearrangement links TRBV19 to TRBJ2-1; no reliable D call. The germline V gene encodes CDR1 LNHDA and CDR2 SQIVND (reference sequence). The V end was cut by 4 bases, the J end by 8 bases, with 12 bases between. This CDR3 comprises 13 residues. CDR3 residues: CASSTRTGYEQFF. The CDR3 DNA reads TGTGCCAGTAGTACCCGAACGGGCTATGAGCAGTTCTTC. The complete variable domain, with remaining parts taken from reference TRBV19 and TRBJ2-1, reads DGGITQSPKYLFRKEGQNVTLSCEQNLNHDAMYWYRQDPGQGLRLIYYSQIVNDFQKGDIAEGYSVSREKKESFPLTVTSAQKNPTAFYLCASSTRTGYEQFFGPGTRLTVL.

The V and J genes are TRBV30 and TRBJ1-2; 10 bases align to TRBD1. Trimming removed 1 base from V and 4 bases from J; junction bases left unmatched: 3. The CDR3 sequence is 14 residues long. Germline assignment: CDR1 GTSNPN and CDR2 SVGIG (reference sequence). CDR3 sequence reads: CAWSGQGATYGYTF. For the CDR3, the DNA is TGTGCCTGGAGTGGACAGGGGGCGACCTATGGCTACACCTTC.

V usage is TRBV29-1 and J usage is TRBJ1-1; tentative D call: TRBD1 (5 bases). Germline CDR1 reads SQVTM; CDR2 reads ANQGSEA. The CDR3 extends over 12 amino acids. Trimming removed 7 bases from V and 11 bases from J, with 20 bases in between. The CDR3 sequence: CSGSVQRRGAFF. The CDR3 nucleotides read TGCAGCGGGAGCGTACAGCGACGGGGGGCTTTCTTT. Full variable domain (outside the CDR3, taken from reference TRBV29-1 and TRBJ1-1): SAVISQKPSRDICQRGTSLTIQCQVDSQVTMMFWYRQQPGQSLTLIATANQGSEATYESGFVIDKFPISRPNLTFSTLTVSNMSPEDSSIYLCSGSVQRRGAFFGQGTRLTVV.

This sequence joins TRBV5-1 and TRBJ2-3; 9 bases agree with TRBD2. Germline values: CDR1 SGHRS, CDR2 YFSETQ. V shed 3 bases, J shed 7 bases, and the junction held 3 bases outside the gene matches. CDR3 length equals 13 residues. CDR3 in DNA: TGCGCCAGCAGCTCGGCGGGGGGGAATACGCAGTATTTT. Translating it yields CASSSAGGNTQYF.